This T cell receptor beta chain was identified in a study of molecular identifiers for immune sequencing clone quantification. Notes on the study in general: Among effectors, clones above 20 RNA copies held over 98% of molecules; among naive cells, under 1%. Detecting spiked Jurkat TCR RNA from one cell among 1 million or so naive cells was reportedly possible.

TCRdb ran MiXCR on the PCR reads and lists one entry per CDR3 protein. Among under 600,000 distinct CDR3 sequences listed, around 23% were seen once. With regard to this clonotype: The antigen remains undetermined.

Sequencing used naive CD8+ T cells from blood, with Jurkat cell RNA spiked in. The subset denotes: FACS-sorted CD8+CD4-CCR7+CD45RA+ naive T cells. The receptor comes from a human donor in good health. Some libraries in this study had Jurkat cell RNA spiked in.

CDR3 in amino acids: CASSPISLDAIYNEQFF. In DNA form, the CDR3 reads TGCGCCAGCAGCCCCATCTCACTGGACGCCATCTACAATGAGCAGTTCTTC. The chain employs TRBV4-1 and TRBJ2-1; no definite D call. Trimming cost V 4 bases and J 3 bases, with 19 bases left between them. From germline, CDR1 is MGHRA and CDR2 YSYEKL. The CDR3 is 17 residues long.